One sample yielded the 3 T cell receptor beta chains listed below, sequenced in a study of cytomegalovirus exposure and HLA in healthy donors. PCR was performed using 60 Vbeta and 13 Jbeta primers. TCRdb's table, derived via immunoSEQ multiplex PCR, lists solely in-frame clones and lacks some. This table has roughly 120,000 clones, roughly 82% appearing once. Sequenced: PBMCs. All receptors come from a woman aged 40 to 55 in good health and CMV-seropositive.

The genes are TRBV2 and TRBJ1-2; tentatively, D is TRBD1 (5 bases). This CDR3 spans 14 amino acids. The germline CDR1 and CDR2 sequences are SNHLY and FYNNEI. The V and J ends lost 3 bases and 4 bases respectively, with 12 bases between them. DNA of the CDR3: TGTGCCAGCAGTGATAGGGGATCGGGCTATGGCTACACCTTC. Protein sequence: CASSDRGSGYGYTF.

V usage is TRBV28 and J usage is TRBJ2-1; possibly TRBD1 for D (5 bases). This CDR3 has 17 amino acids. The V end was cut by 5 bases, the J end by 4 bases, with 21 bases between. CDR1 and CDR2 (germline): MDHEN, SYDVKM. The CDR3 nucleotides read TGTGCCAGCAGTCTTAGCCCCGGGCAGGGCGGTTACAATGAGCAGTTCTTC. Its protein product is CASSLSPGQGGYNEQFF. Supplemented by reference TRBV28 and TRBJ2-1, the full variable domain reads DVKVTQSSRYLVKRTGEKVFLECVQDMDHENMFWYRQDPGLGLRLIYFSYDVKMKEKGDIPEGYSVSREKKERFSLILESASTNQTSMYLCASSLSPGQGGYNEQFFGPGTRLTVL.

CDR3 coding DNA: TGTGCCTGGAGTGTGACGGGGATAGGCCAGCCCCAGCATTTT. It encodes CAWSVTGIGQPQHF. The rearrangement links TRBV30 to TRBJ1-5; the D is unclear. V lost 0 bases and J 7 bases, leaving 13 bases between the germline ends. Germline V gives CDR1 GTSNPN, CDR2 SVGIG (reference sequence). This CDR3 comprises 14 residues.